A single TCR beta chain is shown here with its context. Its specificity is unknown. The data are from a study of cytomegalovirus exposure and HLA in healthy donors. Broader study findings: It was assumed in the presence/absence analyses that sequencing depth was roughly uniform across donors. A few chains linked to CMV were shown in vitro to be specific for CMV antigens. When the data were analyzed later, several of the most significant clusters appeared to be linked to common viral pathogens.

The study sampled nominally healthy donors, though unrecorded immune exposures were likely. V lost 8 bases, J lost 4 bases, and 4 bases stayed unmatched. Germline values: CDR1 MNHEY, CDR2 SMNVEV (reference sequence). The CDR3 spans 12 residues. It was with 60 Vbeta and 13 Jbeta primers that the PCR ran. TCRdb keeps only in-frame clones here, not all; method: immunoSEQ multiplex PCR. This sample has some 150,000 clones; about 76% occur once, and the top ten carry about 1.5%. The receptor was isolated from a woman aged 40 to 50 in good health and CMV-seronegative. V and J are TRBV27 and TRBJ1-1; the match to TRBD1 covers 7 bases. The material sequenced was PBMCs. CDR3 nucleotide sequence: TGTGCCAGCTACAGGGGTTCCACTGAAGCTTTCTTT. Its translation: CASYRGSTEAFF.